Sequencing of this TCR beta chain was carried out in a study of T cells in Graves' hyperthyroidism and ophthalmopathy. Overall study results and limits: Appearing also in blood were most of the thyroid clonotypes expanded above 0.001.

Researchers took RNA transcripts and amplified the TCR beta CDR3 regions from them. HTBI primers were used for first-round RT-PCR of the TCR CDR3. TCRdb re-called the multiplex PCR reads through MiXCR, storing one row per CDR3 protein. The sample shows 550,000 to 800,000 distinct CDR3 sequences, around 15% of them seen only once. Trimming stripped 7 bases from V and 1 base from J, with 13 bases between. The CDR3 loop spans 14 amino acids. Germline-derived CDR1 and CDR2 are SNHLY and FYNNEI. Concerning this clonotype: The target antigen is unknown.

The origin of this receptor is a man aged 18 to 30 with Graves' hyperthyroidism. The chain joins TRBV2 to TRBJ1-1, with a possible D match to TRBD1 (5 bases). The specimen sequenced was blood. As DNA, the CDR3 is TGTGCCAGCATGGGACCCCGGGGGAACACTGAAGCTTTCTTT. Translating gives CASMGPRGNTEAFF.